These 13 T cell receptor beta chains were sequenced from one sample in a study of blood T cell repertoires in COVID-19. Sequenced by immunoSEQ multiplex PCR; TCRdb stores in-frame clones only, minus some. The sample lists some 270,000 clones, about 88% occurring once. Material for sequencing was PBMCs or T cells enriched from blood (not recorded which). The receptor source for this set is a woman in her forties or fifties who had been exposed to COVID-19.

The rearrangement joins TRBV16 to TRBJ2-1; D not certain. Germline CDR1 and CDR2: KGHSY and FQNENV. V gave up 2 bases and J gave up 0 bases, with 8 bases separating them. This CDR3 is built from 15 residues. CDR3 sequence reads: CASSQPGSSYNEQFF. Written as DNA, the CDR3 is TGTGCCAGCAGCCAACCAGGAAGCTCCTACAATGAGCAGTTCTTC. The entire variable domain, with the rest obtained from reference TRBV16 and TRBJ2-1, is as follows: GEEVAQTPKHLVRGEGQKAKLYCAPIKGHSYVFWYQQVLKNEFKFLISFQNENVFDETGMPKERFSAKCLPNSPCSLEIQATKLEDSAVYFCASSQPGSSYNEQFFGPGTRLTVL.

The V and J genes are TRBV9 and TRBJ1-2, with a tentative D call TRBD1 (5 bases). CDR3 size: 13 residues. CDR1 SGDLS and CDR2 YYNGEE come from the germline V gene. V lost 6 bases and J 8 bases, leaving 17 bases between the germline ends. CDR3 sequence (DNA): TGTGCCAGCAACTCGCGGGGGGATCGGGGCTACACCTTC. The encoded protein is CASNSRGDRGYTF.

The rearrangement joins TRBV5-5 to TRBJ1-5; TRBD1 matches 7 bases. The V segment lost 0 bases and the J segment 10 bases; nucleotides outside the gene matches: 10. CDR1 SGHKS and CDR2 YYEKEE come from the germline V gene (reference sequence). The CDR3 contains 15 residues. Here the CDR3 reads CASSLEEGARGPQHF. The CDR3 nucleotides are TGTGCCAGCAGCTTGGAGGAGGGGGCAAGAGGACCCCAGCATTTT.

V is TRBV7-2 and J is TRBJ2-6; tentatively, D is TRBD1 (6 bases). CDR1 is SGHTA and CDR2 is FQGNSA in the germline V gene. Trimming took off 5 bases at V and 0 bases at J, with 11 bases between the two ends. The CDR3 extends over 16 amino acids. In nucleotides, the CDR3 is TGTGCCAGCAGCCGGGGACACTACTCTGGGGCCAACGTCCTGACTTTC. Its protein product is CASSRGHYSGANVLTF.

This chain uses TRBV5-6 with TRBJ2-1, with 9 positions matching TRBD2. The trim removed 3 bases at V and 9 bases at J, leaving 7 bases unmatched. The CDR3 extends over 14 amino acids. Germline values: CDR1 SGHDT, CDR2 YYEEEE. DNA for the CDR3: TGTGCCAGCAGCTGGGTAGCGGGGGCAGGTGAGCAGTTCTTC. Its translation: CASSWVAGAGEQFF.

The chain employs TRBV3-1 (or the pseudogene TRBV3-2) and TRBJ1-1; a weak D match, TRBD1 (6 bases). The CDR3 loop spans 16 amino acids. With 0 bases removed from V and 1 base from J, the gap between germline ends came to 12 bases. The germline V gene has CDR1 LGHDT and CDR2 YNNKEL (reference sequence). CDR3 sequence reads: CASSQEVGGANTEAFF. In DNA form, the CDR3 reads TGTGCCAGCAGCCAAGAGGTCGGGGGGGCGAACACTGAAGCTTTCTTT.

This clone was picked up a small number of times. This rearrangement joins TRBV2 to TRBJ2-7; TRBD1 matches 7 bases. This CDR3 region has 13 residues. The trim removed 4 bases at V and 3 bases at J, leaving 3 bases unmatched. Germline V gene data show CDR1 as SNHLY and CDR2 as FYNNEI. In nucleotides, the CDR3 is TGTGCCAGCAGTGCGGCAGGGGGCTACGAGCAGTACTTC. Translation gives CASSAAGGYEQYF.

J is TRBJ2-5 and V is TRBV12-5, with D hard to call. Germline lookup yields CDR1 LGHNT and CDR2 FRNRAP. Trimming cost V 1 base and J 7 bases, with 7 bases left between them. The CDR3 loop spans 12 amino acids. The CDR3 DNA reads TGTGCTAGTGGTTTGGGGCCTGGGACCCAGTACTTC. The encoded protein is CASGLGPGTQYF.

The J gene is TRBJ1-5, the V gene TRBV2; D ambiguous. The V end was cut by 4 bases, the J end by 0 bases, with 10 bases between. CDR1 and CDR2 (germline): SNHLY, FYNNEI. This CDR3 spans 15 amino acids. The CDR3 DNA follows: TGTGCCAGCAGTGCAGAGGGAACTAGCAATCAGCCCCAGCATTTT. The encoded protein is CASSAEGTSNQPQHF.

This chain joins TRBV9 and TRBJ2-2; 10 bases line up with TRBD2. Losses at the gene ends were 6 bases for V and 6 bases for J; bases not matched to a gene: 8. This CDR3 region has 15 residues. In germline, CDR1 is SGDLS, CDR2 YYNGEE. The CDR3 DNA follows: TGTGCCAGCAACGCGCTAGCGGGGGAGGCCGGGGAGCTGTTTTTT. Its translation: CASNALAGEAGELFF.

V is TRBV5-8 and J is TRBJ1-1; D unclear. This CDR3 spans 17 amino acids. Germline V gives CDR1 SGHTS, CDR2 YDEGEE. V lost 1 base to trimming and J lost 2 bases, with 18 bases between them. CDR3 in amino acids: CASSLSEQVWINTEAFF. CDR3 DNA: TGTGCCAGCAGCTTGTCCGAGCAGGTCTGGATTAACACTGAAGCTTTCTTT.

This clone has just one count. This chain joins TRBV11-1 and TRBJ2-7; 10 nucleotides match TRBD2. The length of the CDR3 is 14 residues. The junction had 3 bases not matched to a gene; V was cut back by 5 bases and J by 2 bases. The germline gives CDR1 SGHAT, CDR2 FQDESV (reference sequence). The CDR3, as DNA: TGTGCCAGCAGCCCGAGCGGGGGGGCCTACGAGCAGTACTTC. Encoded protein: CASSPSGGAYEQYF.

The CDR3 region has the DNA TGTGCCATCAGTGGTCTAGCGGGGGAGAATGAGCAGTTCTTC. This gives the protein CAISGLAGENEQFF. The V gene is TRBV10-3, the J gene TRBJ2-1; 10 bases line up with TRBD2. The CDR3 spans 14 residues. V was clipped by 4 bases and J by 7 bases; unmatched bases: 4. The germline gives CDR1 ENHRY, CDR2 SYGVKD.